A single sample is the source of the 7 T cell receptor beta chains below, sequenced in a study of T cell changes during pregnancy in multiple sclerosis. Sequenced by immunoSEQ multiplex PCR; TCRdb stores in-frame clones only, minus some. The profile covers under 95,000 clones, with 93% appearing a single time and about 0.72% taken by the ten largest. The sequenced sample was peripheral blood, obtained in the second trimester of pregnancy. These receptors were taken from a female donor in good health, enrolled as a control in a pregnancy study.

This sequence joins TRBV27 and TRBJ1-2, with TRBD1 matching over 9 bases. The CDR3 is made up of 14 amino acids. The germline gives CDR1 MNHEY, CDR2 SMNVEV (reference sequence). With V trimmed by 4 bases and J by 4 bases, 4 bases remained unmatched. The CDR3 reads CASSSRGQGYGYTF. DNA for the CDR3: TGTGCCAGCAGTTCCCGGGGACAGGGCTATGGCTACACCTTC.

The chain has TRBV6-1 and TRBJ2-2; 8 bases are a match to TRBD2. The CDR3 spans 14 residues. J gave up 3 bases and V 4 bases, and 1 base lay outside the gene matches. Germline-derived CDR1 and CDR2 are MNHNS and SASEGT. CDR3 DNA sequence: TGTGCCAGCAGTGCGGGGGGGGACACCGGGGAGCTGTTTTTT. Protein: CASSAGGDTGELFF.

V and J are TRBV5-1 and TRBJ2-7; 9 bases fit TRBD1. In germline, CDR1 is SGHRS, CDR2 YFSETQ. V lost 2 bases to trimming and J lost 5 bases; unmatched junction nucleotides: 5. The CDR3 consists of 14 residues. The chain's CDR3 is CASSFRDRDDEQYF. CDR3 nucleotides: TGCGCCAGCAGCTTCCGGGACAGGGACGACGAGCAGTACTTC. The full variable domain, with the rest looked up from reference TRBV5-1 and TRBJ2-7, is KAGVTQTPRYLIKTRGQQVTLSCSPISGHRSVSWYQQTPGQGLQFLFEYFSETQRNKGNFPGRFSGRQFSNSRSEMNVSTLELGDSALYLCASSFRDRDDEQYFGPGTRLTVT.

The chain recombines TRBV7-3 with TRBJ1-3, with a weak D call TRBD1 (5 bases). Trimming took 1 base from V and 6 from J, leaving 10 bases between them. This CDR3 is 14 amino acids long. The germline CDR1 and CDR2 sequences are SGHTA and FQGTGA. Here the CDR3 reads CASSLKGPPNTIYF. The CDR3, as DNA: TGTGCCAGCAGCTTAAAGGGGCCACCAAACACCATATATTTT. Full variable domain (missing parts from reference TRBV7-3 and TRBJ1-3): GAGVSQTPSNKVTEKGKYVELRCDPISGHTALYWYRQSLGQGPEFLIYFQGTGAADDSGLPNDRFFAVRPEGSVSTLKIQRTERGDSAVYLCASSLKGPPNTIYFGEGSWLTVV.

The gene calls are TRBV28 and TRBJ1-4; 10 nucleotides line up with TRBD1. Germline trimming cut 4 bases from V and 7 bases from J; bases unmatched to any gene: 3. CDR1 and CDR2 (germline): MDHEN, SYDVKM. CDR3 size: 14 residues. The DNA for the CDR3 is TGTGCCAGCAGTTCCGGGACAGGGGCTGAAAAACTGTTTTTT. It specifies CASSSGTGAEKLFF.

V gene TRBV4-2 combines with J gene TRBJ2-7; TRBD1 matches at 7 bases. The germline gives CDR1 LGHNA, CDR2 YNFKEQ. The CDR3 consists of 16 residues. J lost 3 bases, V lost 1 base, and 9 bases had no gene match. This CDR3 reads CASSQAWGQTIYEQYF. CDR3 DNA: TGTGCCAGCAGCCAAGCTTGGGGACAGACTATCTACGAGCAGTACTTC.

This clone has only one observation. J is TRBJ1-6 and V is TRBV7-3; weak D call: TRBD1 (6 bases). The CDR3 has 15 residues. The germline gives CDR1 SGHTA, CDR2 FQGTGA. Trimming took 1 base from V and 7 from J, leaving 11 bases between them. CDR3 amino acids: CASSLMGQGNSPLHF. Written as DNA, the CDR3 is TGTGCCAGCAGCTTAATGGGGCAGGGGAATTCACCCCTCCACTTT.